This T cell receptor (beta chain) appears in the sequencing data of a study of identical twins. Findings and caveats of the study: Weaker excess twin sharing was seen among beta out-of-frame sequences.

The CDR3 loop spans 18 amino acids. Germline CDR1 is SGHAT and CDR2 is FQDESV (reference sequence). The V segment lost 5 bases and the J segment 0 bases; nucleotides outside the gene matches: 10. TCRdb processed the 5' RACE reads anew with MiXCR; each CDR3 protein has one entry. The sample lists about 330,000 distinct CDR3 sequences, more than 9% seen once, with approximately 7.5% in the top ten. This clonotype was seen once. Its antigen is unidentified. These data also formed part of another study, on yellow fever vaccine responses in identical twins.

This receptor was identified in a woman between 18 and 29 years old in good health. The material sequenced was CD8+ T cells sorted from blood. V usage is TRBV11-1 and J usage is TRBJ2-6; 7 bases fit TRBD1. The CDR3 reads CASSPPGQYLSGANVLTF. Here the CDR3 DNA reads TGTGCCAGCAGCCCACCGGGACAGTACCTCTCTGGGGCCAACGTCCTGACTTTC.